These 28 T cell receptor beta chains were all obtained from the same sample, sequenced in a study of T cell repertoires and HLA-DP antigens. Antigens for these TCRs are unknown. Assay used: immunoSEQ multiplex PCR; TCRdb lists only in-frame clones, some missing. Found here are 65,000 to 90,000 clones, roughly 75% of them singletons; the top ten hold 1.5% to 2%. The material sequenced was CD4+ T cells from PBMCs. The receptor source for this set is a man between 60 and 70 years old in good health and CMV-seronegative.

This clone has only a few counts. The chain links TRBV10-3 to TRBJ2-1; possible D gene TRBD2, 6 bases. Germline-derived CDR1 and CDR2 are ENHRY and SYGVKD. The CDR3 spans 14 residues. Trimming removed 6 bases at V and 7 bases at J, with 16 bases between. DNA for the CDR3: TGTGCCATCAGGGGGGACTCCCTAAGGAATGAGCAGTTCTTC. Its protein is CAIRGDSLRNEQFF.

In its sample, this clone was seen once. The V and J genes are TRBV4-3 and TRBJ2-6; unclear D gene. Trimming took 0 bases from V and 0 from J, leaving 9 bases between them. CDR3 length: 17 residues. Germline-derived CDR1 and CDR2 are LGHNA and YSLEER. Here the CDR3 DNA reads TGCGCCAGCAGCCAAGAACTACTGCACTCTGGGGCCAACGTCCTGACTTTC. Translation: CASSQELLHSGANVLTF.

The chain uses TRBV9 and TRBJ2-2, with D uncertain. Per the germline V gene, CDR1 is SGDLS and CDR2 is YYNGEE. Deletions cut 4 bases from V and 0 bases from J, with 19 bases between. This CDR3 is built from 18 residues. The CDR3 nucleotides are TGTGCCAGCAGCCCCTGGCACGGGCTCTACGCGAACACCGGGGAGCTGTTTTTT. Amino acids: CASSPWHGLYANTGELFF.

V usage is TRBV27 and J usage is TRBJ1-2; TRBD1 agrees at 8 bases. Trimming took 5 bases from V and 8 from J; bases not matched to a gene: 7. CDR3 size: 13 residues. Looked up from germline, CDR1 is MNHEY and CDR2 is SMNVEV (reference sequence). The CDR3 here is CASSPGQGGGYTF. The CDR3 DNA is TGTGCCAGCAGTCCCGGACAGGGCGGCGGCTACACCTTC.

The rearrangement uses TRBV2 and TRBJ1-5, with 7 bases fitting TRBD1. This CDR3 is built from 14 residues. Germline CDR1 SNHLY, CDR2 FYNNEI. Unmatched junction bases numbered 5, after V lost 5 bases and J lost 4 bases. CDR3 bases: TGTGCCAGCAGTCAGAGCAGGGGGAATCAGCCCCAGCATTTT. Protein sequence: CASSQSRGNQPQHF.

J is TRBJ1-1 and V is TRBV20-1, with D maybe TRBD1 (5 bases). The germline CDR1 and CDR2 sequences are DFQATT and SNEGSKA (reference sequence). V was clipped by 5 bases and J by 4 bases, with 8 bases between them. This CDR3 comprises 11 residues. This chain's CDR3 is CSADSGTEAFF. CDR3 coding DNA: TGCAGTGCTGACAGTGGCACTGAAGCTTTCTTT.

The V call is TRBV19, the J call TRBJ1-1; D not certain. Looked up from germline, CDR1 is LNHDA and CDR2 is SQIVND (reference sequence). Trimming cost V 5 bases and J 7 bases, with 8 bases left between them. The CDR3 contains 11 residues. CDR3 amino acids: CASSGVLEAFF. CDR3 nucleotide sequence: TGTGCCAGTAGTGGAGTTCTTGAAGCTTTCTTT.

The chain links TRBV10-1 to TRBJ1-1; possible D gene TRBD1, 5 bases. The CDR3 spans 12 residues. Per germline, CDR1 WNHNN and CDR2 SYGVQD (reference sequence). V was cut by 6 bases and J by 7 bases, with 12 bases left in between. DNA of the CDR3: TGCGCCAGCAGAGCAGCGGGGGGTGAAGCTTTCTTT. Protein product: CASRAAGGEAFF.

The V and J genes are TRBV4-2 and TRBJ2-1; maybe TRBD1 (6 bases). V lost 0 bases to trimming and J lost 7 bases, with 7 bases between them. CDR1 and CDR2 (germline): LGHNA, YNFKEQ. The CDR3 extends over 13 amino acids. The CDR3 loop reads CASSQDQGNEQFF. The CDR3 bases are TGTGCCAGCAGCCAAGATCAGGGGAATGAGCAGTTCTTC.

The rearrangement joins TRBV4-1 to TRBJ2-3; TRBD1 agrees at 7 bases. The trim removed 1 base at V and 6 bases at J, leaving 10 bases unmatched. CDR3 size: 16 residues. CDR1 is MGHRA, CDR2 YSYEKL, per germline. This chain's CDR3 is CASSQGFRQQGDTQYF. In nucleotides, the CDR3 is TGCGCCAGCAGCCAAGGTTTTAGGCAACAGGGGGATACGCAGTATTTT.

This chain links TRBV19 with TRBJ2-1, with 11 bases matching TRBD2. V gave up 9 bases and J gave up 6 bases; unmatched junction bases: 7. The germline gives CDR1 LNHDA, CDR2 SQIVND (reference sequence). The CDR3 runs to 14 residues. CDR3: CASSSSGGINEQFF. CDR3 nucleotide sequence: TGTGCCAGCTCGTCTAGCGGGGGGATCAATGAGCAGTTCTTC.

CDR3 sequence reads: CASSPLQETQYF. For the CDR3, the DNA is TGTGCCAGCTCACCTCTACAAGAGACCCAGTACTTC. This chain links TRBV18 with TRBJ2-5; D is unresolved. The CDR3 extends over 12 amino acids. Germline-derived CDR1 and CDR2 are KGHSH and LQKENI. V was clipped by 3 bases and J by 2 bases, with 4 bases between them.

This chain uses TRBV19 with TRBJ2-1; D is possibly TRBD2 (6 bases). Germline CDR1 LNHDA, CDR2 SQIVND (reference sequence). V dropped 3 bases and J dropped 9 bases, with 15 bases sitting between them. The CDR3 spans 14 residues. CDR3 amino acids: CASSIGQGGVEQFF. The CDR3 region has the DNA TGTGCCAGTAGTATCGGGCAGGGAGGCGTTGAGCAGTTCTTC.

This clone occurred a few times. This chain joins TRBV28 and TRBJ1-2; D is unclear. Germline V lookup: CDR1 MDHEN, CDR2 SYDVKM. Deletions cut 5 bases from V and 3 bases from J, with 7 bases between. This CDR3 region has 12 residues. CDR3 residues: CASSPRYYGYTF. The CDR3 DNA reads as TGTGCCAGCAGTCCTCGATACTATGGCTACACCTTC.

This chain uses TRBV2 with TRBJ2-7; D remains ambiguous. V was clipped by 4 bases and J by 4 bases, with 11 bases between them. The CDR3 has 13 amino acids. Germline V gene lookup returns CDR1 SNHLY and CDR2 FYNNEI. The CDR3: CASSVGIVYEQYF. The CDR3 coding sequence is TGTGCCAGCAGTGTGGGTATTGTTTACGAGCAGTACTTC.

The chain uses TRBV11-1 and TRBJ2-2; 10 nucleotides line up with TRBD2. The CDR3 length is 18 residues. With V trimmed by 5 bases and J by 1 base, 10 bases remained unmatched. Germline CDR1 reads SGHAT; CDR2 reads FQDESV (reference sequence). The CDR3 nucleotides are TGTGCCAGCAGCCTCGGAGCTAGCGGGAGTCTGAACACCGGGGAGCTGTTTTTT. It codes for CASSLGASGSLNTGELFF. The whole variable domain, remainder taken from reference TRBV11-1 and TRBJ2-2, is EAEVAQSPRYKITEKSQAVAFWCDPISGHATLYWYRQILGQGPELLVQFQDESVVDDSQLPKDRFSAERLKGVDSTLKIQPAELGDSAMYLCASSLGASGSLNTGELFFGEGSRLTVL.

This clone was observed once. This sequence joins TRBV13 and TRBJ2-5, with 8 bases matching TRBD1. Germline values: CDR1 PRHDT, CDR2 FYEKMQ (reference sequence). The J segment lost 9 bases and the V segment lost 0 bases, leaving 9 bases of the junction unmatched. The length of the CDR3 is 15 residues. The CDR3 coding sequence is TGTGCCAGCAGCTTAGGGACAGGGGTATTGGGGTCCCAGTACTTC. Protein sequence: CASSLGTGVLGSQYF.

This clone is a singleton in its sample. The rearrangement links TRBV6-5 to TRBJ2-1; 10 bases map to TRBD2. The V gene end was trimmed by 5 bases and the J gene end by 4 bases; junction bases not matched to a gene: 5. This CDR3 spans 15 amino acids. CDR1 is MNHEY and CDR2 is SVGAGI in the germline V gene. This CDR3 reads CASSTSGASYNEQFF. CDR3 nucleotide sequence: TGTGCCAGCAGTACTAGCGGGGCTTCTTACAATGAGCAGTTCTTC.

The chain employs TRBV30 and TRBJ2-5, with 7 bases fitting TRBD1. Germline loops: CDR1 GTSNPN, CDR2 SVGIG (reference sequence). J was trimmed by 5 bases and V by 8 bases; bases with no gene match: 5. The CDR3 runs 11 residues. CDR3 sequence (DNA): TGTGCCGTGGGACAGCGGGAGACCCAGTACTTC. The encoded protein is CAVGQRETQYF.

The chain links TRBV7-2 to TRBJ1-5; weak D call: TRBD1 (5 bases). The CDR3 is made up of 14 amino acids. CDR1 and CDR2 from the germline V gene are SGHTA and FQGNSA. The V gene lost 5 bases and the J gene lost 11 bases, with 19 bases spanning the gap. The CDR3 bases are TGTGCCAGCAGCCCGAAAGAAGTGGGGGGGGCCCAGCATTTT. Translating it yields CASSPKEVGGAQHF.

The rearrangement joins TRBV5-1 to TRBJ1-1; 9 bases are a match to TRBD1. V was clipped by 4 bases and J by 5 bases; unmatched bases: 15. The CDR3 spans 17 residues. CDR1 SGHRS and CDR2 YFSETQ come from the germline V gene. The CDR3 loop reads CASSPVRGTGRGTEAFF. The DNA for the CDR3 is TGCGCCAGCAGCCCCGTCCGTGGGACAGGGAGGGGGACTGAAGCTTTCTTT.

This chain connects TRBV5-4 to TRBJ2-5; D is unresolved. The CDR3 is made up of 14 amino acids. Trimming removed 4 bases at V and 3 bases at J, with 13 bases between. Germline values: CDR1 SGHNT, CDR2 YYREEE (reference sequence). CDR3 DNA: TGTGCCAGCAGCCTACCTAGAGCCGAAGAGACCCAGTACTTC. Its translation: CASSLPRAEETQYF.

This chain joins TRBV5-1 and TRBJ1-2; 8 nucleotides line up with TRBD1. The CDR3 has 17 residues. Germline V lookup: CDR1 SGHRS, CDR2 YFSETQ. J gave up 5 bases and V 3 bases, and 15 bases lay outside the gene matches. The CDR3 spells CASSSEGGQASLYGYTF. The CDR3 coding sequence is TGCGCCAGCAGCTCGGAGGGGGGACAGGCCTCCCTTTATGGCTACACCTTC.

The chain employs TRBV6-4 and TRBJ1-5; 9 bases are shared with TRBD1. V shed 0 bases and J 1 base; nucleotides not matched to a gene: 4. CDR1 is MRHNA, CDR2 SNTAGT, per germline. CDR3 size: 17 residues. The CDR3 reads CASSDSNGTGSNQPQHF. In DNA, the CDR3 is TGTGCCAGCAGTGACTCAAACGGGACAGGGAGCAATCAGCCCCAGCATTTT.

The genes are TRBV5-1 and TRBJ2-2; D gene ambiguous. The V end lost 5 bases, the J end lost 0 bases, and 8 bases lay between the germline ends. The CDR3 spans 14 residues. In germline, CDR1 is SGHRS, CDR2 YFSETQ. The DNA of the CDR3 is TGCGCCAGCAGGGTCGGTGCGAACACCGGGGAGCTGTTTTTT. It translates to CASRVGANTGELFF.

The J gene is TRBJ2-7, the V gene TRBV7-9; 9 positions agree with TRBD1. J gave up 3 bases and V 5 bases, and 8 bases lay outside the gene matches. The germline gives CDR1 SEHNR, CDR2 FQNEAQ (reference sequence). The CDR3 is 15 residues long. CDR3 loop: CASSPEDRGLYEQYF. In DNA form, the CDR3 reads TGTGCCAGCAGCCCAGAGGACAGGGGACTCTACGAGCAGTACTTC.

The rearrangement joins TRBV27 to TRBJ1-1; D gene ambiguous. This CDR3 comprises 13 residues. Between the trimmed V and J ends, which lost 3 bases and 7 bases, there was a span of 12 bases. Looked up from germline, CDR1 is MNHEY and CDR2 is SMNVEV (reference sequence). CDR3 loop: CASSFRRGIEAFF. The CDR3 DNA reads TGTGCCAGCAGTTTTCGTCGAGGAATTGAAGCTTTCTTT.

The chain is built from TRBV6-6 and TRBJ1-1; no clear D. The V end was cut by 2 bases, the J end by 4 bases, with 14 bases between. The CDR3 loop spans 15 amino acids. Per the germline V gene, CDR1 is MNHNY and CDR2 is SVGAGI (reference sequence). CDR3 amino acids: CASSYAANEGTEAFF. The CDR3 DNA is TGTGCCAGCAGTTACGCGGCAAACGAGGGCACTGAAGCTTTCTTT.